The entry that follows covers one TCR beta chain sequence. No antigen is known for it. This entry is derived from a study of Ad26.COV2.S vaccination and SARS-CoV-2 variants. The treatment: approximately 18 received Ad26.COV2.S at low or high dose, single or two shots; about 5 received placebo; per-sample allocation not given. Day 63 after the first vaccine or placebo injection was the time point for sampling. Repertoires were generated with immunoSEQ multiplex PCR, while TCRdb's copy carries only in-frame clones and drops some. Of about 460,000 clones in the sample, about 88% were seen once. The V gene's germline CDR1 is MNHEY and CDR2 SVGEGT. This CDR3 comprises 14 residues. The V end lost 6 bases, the J end lost 0 bases, and 11 bases lay between the germline ends. Study outcomes and limitations: Vaccine and placebo recipients had similar non-spike TCR breadth.

Sample: peripheral blood, taken in a trial of Ad26.COV2.S vaccine versus placebo. The chain combines TRBV6-2 or TRBV6-3 with TRBJ1-2; tentatively, D is TRBD1 (5 bases). This receptor was obtained from a person between 18 and 59 years old who received the Ad26.COV2.S COVID-19 vaccine or a placebo. CDR3 nucleotides: TGTGCCAGCAGCCGAACGACAGCTAACTATGGCTACACCTTC. Protein sequence: CASSRTTANYGYTF.